What follows is one T cell receptor beta chain and its context. Clones were read by immunoSEQ multiplex PCR, and TCRdb kept only the in-frame ones, dropping some. In the table there are some 80,000 clones, nearly 97% of which are singletons. V lost 4 bases, J lost 5 bases, and 9 bases lay in between. Germline CDR1 reads SGHNT; CDR2 reads YYREEE (reference sequence). This CDR3 has 12 residues. The sample originates from a study of technical replicates of blood from a handful of donors. This TCR came from a human donor in good health. Sequenced input: T cells isolated from PBMCs. V gene TRBV5-4 combines with J gene TRBJ1-2, with a tentative D call TRBD1 (5 bases). CDR3 amino acids: CASSDSAYGYTF. The CDR3 bases are TGTGCCAGCAGCGACAGTGCATATGGCTACACCTTC.